The rows below give T cell receptor beta chains drawn from one sample of a study of T cell changes during pregnancy in multiple sclerosis. Measured with immunoSEQ multiplex PCR; TCRdb has only the in-frame clones, and not every one. The sample yields around 50,000 clones, around 90% seen once. Here the sequenced sample was CD4+ T cells from peripheral blood mononuclear cells, taken after pregnancy. These receptors all stem from a female donor in good health, enrolled as a control in a pregnancy study. CDR3s include the opening cysteine and the closing phenylalanine or tryptophan. The D gene is left open where the match is weak. Only some rows state a clone size, as once, few, many or a class for expanded clones.

size: once; D: TRBD1; J: TRBJ1-1; V: TRBV7-2; DNA: TGTGCCAGCAGCGGTGGACAGGGGTTTTTCAACACTGAAGCTTTCTTT; CDR3: CASSGGQGFFNTEAFF
size: .; D: .; J: TRBJ1-4; V: TRBV10-3; DNA: TGTGCCATCAGTGAACGGGGGTCAACTAATGAAAAACTGTTTTTT; CDR3: CAISERGSTNEKLFF
size: .; D: TRBD2; J: TRBJ2-1; V: TRBV7-9; DNA: TGTGCCAGCAGCTTCCTAGCGGGGCAGTTCTTC; CDR3: CASSFLAGQFF
size: .; D: TRBD2; J: TRBJ2-1; V: TRBV11-2; DNA: TGTGCCAGCAGCTTAGGGACTAGCGGGAGCGTCGGGGGAAATGAGCAGTTCTTC; CDR3: CASSLGTSGSVGGNEQFF
size: .; D: TRBD1; J: TRBJ1-2; V: TRBV5-4; DNA: TGTGCCAGCAGCTTGGGGACAGGGATGAACTATGGCTACACCTTC; CDR3: CASSLGTGMNYGYTF
size: .; D: TRBD1; J: TRBJ1-1; V: TRBV7-2; DNA: TGTGCCAGCAGCTTAATGGGACAGGGCGACACTGAAGCTTTCTTT; CDR3: CASSLMGQGDTEAFF
size: once; D: TRBD2; J: TRBJ2-7; V: TRBV2; DNA: TGTGCCAGCACCCGGGACTATGTCGCCGAGCAGTACTTC; CDR3: CASTRDYVAEQYF
size: .; D: TRBD1; J: TRBJ1-1; V: TRBV19; DNA: TGTGCCAGCACCAACGACAGGGCCTACACTGAAGCTTTCTTT; CDR3: CASTNDRAYTEAFF
size: .; D: TRBD1; J: TRBJ1-2; V: TRBV18; DNA: TGTGCCAGCTCACCTCGGGACAGCGAGGACTATGGCTACACCTTC; CDR3: CASSPRDSEDYGYTF
size: .; D: TRBD2; J: TRBJ2-1; V: TRBV6-1; DNA: TGTGCCAGCAGTGAACACGGACTAGATTACAATGAGCAGTTCTTC; CDR3: CASSEHGLDYNEQFF
size: .; D: TRBD2; J: TRBJ2-1; V: TRBV4-1; DNA: TGCGCCAGCAGCCAAGATCCCCCGCTAGCGGGGGGGCGGGGTGAGCAGTTCTTC; CDR3: CASSQDPPLAGGRGEQFF
size: .; D: .; J: TRBJ2-1; V: TRBV5-1; DNA: TGCGCCAGCAGCTTGGGGCCCCCCTACAATGAGCAGTTCTTC; CDR3: CASSLGPPYNEQFF
size: .; D: TRBD1; J: TRBJ2-3; V: TRBV4-1; DNA: TGCGCCAGCAGCCAAGGCCAGACAGGGTACCCAGATACGCAGTATTTT; CDR3: CASSQGQTGYPDTQYF